The clone carrying this TCR beta chain has more than one count but fewer than ten. Its antigen is still unknown. The PCR contained 60 Vbeta and 13 Jbeta primers. Study processing details: A later analysis tallied tens of millions of unique TCR beta chains, roughly 11 million of them shared. Clones were read by immunoSEQ multiplex PCR, and TCRdb kept only the in-frame ones, dropping some. The D gene and trimming were derived from the DNA, and the V and J assignments and clone size from that table. The table records 150,000 to 200,000 clones, over 75% of them present only once. The data belong to a study of cytomegalovirus exposure and HLA in healthy donors. Study-wide points: In terms of immune exposure information, only CMV serostatus was available.

The length of the CDR3 is 14 residues. CDR1 is MNHNS and CDR2 is SASEGT in the germline V gene. The V segment lost 3 bases and the J segment 13 bases; nucleotides outside the gene matches: 9. The V call is TRBV6-1, the J call TRBJ1-5; TRBD1 aligns across 10 bases. The TCR sequence derives from a woman between 50 and 59 years old in good health and CMV-seropositive. The sequenced sample was PBMCs. CDR3 loop: CASSDWRDRGLQHF. The CDR3 coding sequence is TGTGCCAGCAGTGATTGGCGGGACAGGGGCCTGCAGCATTTT.